The rows below give T cell receptor beta chains drawn from one sample of a study of T cell responses to AZD1222 COVID-19 vaccine. Only in-frame clones appear in the TCRdb table, and some are missing; sequencing was by immunoSEQ multiplex PCR. This sample yields fewer than 200,000 clones, of which around nine tenths are seen a single time; less than 3% belongs to the top ten. The sample here was peripheral blood, taken on day 0 of AZD1222 vaccination. The receptor set was obtained from an adult in good health. Both conserved end residues are trimmed from each CDR3.

J: TRBJ2-1
V: TRBV19
CDR3: ASSTGDSIGNEQF

J: TRBJ2-5
V: TRBV11-2
CDR3: ASSRGETQY

J: TRBJ1-1
V: TRBV19
CDR3: ASSIERGRNTEAF

J: TRBJ1-1
V: TRBV30
CDR3: AWTPQENTEAF

J: TRBJ2-7
V: TRBV29-1
CDR3: SVPGGDSYEQY

J: TRBJ2-2
V: TRBV7-6
CDR3: ASSLATTTSNTGELF

J: TRBJ1-2
V: TRBV19
CDR3: ASSIYSEANYGYT

J: TRBJ1-5
V: TRBV28
CDR3: ASSTTGAGDQPQH

J: TRBJ1-2
V: TRBV6-2/TRBV6-3
CDR3: ASSSRHSANYGYT

J: TRBJ1-1
V: TRBV3-1/TRBV3-2
CDR3: ASSLTGNTEAF

J: TRBJ1-2
V: TRBV6-1
CDR3: ASSEHRDGIYT

J: TRBJ2-2
V: TRBV6-1
CDR3: ASSEGVGMGNTGELF

J: TRBJ2-7
V: TRBV5-1
CDR3: ASSWGIGLNSYEQY

J: TRBJ2-2
V: TRBV3-1/TRBV3-2
CDR3: ASSSGLAGPSGELF

J: TRBJ1-1
V: TRBV12-5
CDR3: ASGLERVITEAF

J: TRBJ2-2
V: TRBV4-1
CDR3: ASSQDAGAKLAGELF

J: TRBJ2-7
V: TRBV5-1
CDR3: ASCCRVGSYEQY

J: TRBJ2-7
V: TRBV11-2
CDR3: ASSTLGAGAYEQY

J: TRBJ2-5
V: TRBV14
CDR3: ASSQRRPRGQETQY

J: TRBJ2-1
V: TRBV27
CDR3: ASSLSGGTHEQF